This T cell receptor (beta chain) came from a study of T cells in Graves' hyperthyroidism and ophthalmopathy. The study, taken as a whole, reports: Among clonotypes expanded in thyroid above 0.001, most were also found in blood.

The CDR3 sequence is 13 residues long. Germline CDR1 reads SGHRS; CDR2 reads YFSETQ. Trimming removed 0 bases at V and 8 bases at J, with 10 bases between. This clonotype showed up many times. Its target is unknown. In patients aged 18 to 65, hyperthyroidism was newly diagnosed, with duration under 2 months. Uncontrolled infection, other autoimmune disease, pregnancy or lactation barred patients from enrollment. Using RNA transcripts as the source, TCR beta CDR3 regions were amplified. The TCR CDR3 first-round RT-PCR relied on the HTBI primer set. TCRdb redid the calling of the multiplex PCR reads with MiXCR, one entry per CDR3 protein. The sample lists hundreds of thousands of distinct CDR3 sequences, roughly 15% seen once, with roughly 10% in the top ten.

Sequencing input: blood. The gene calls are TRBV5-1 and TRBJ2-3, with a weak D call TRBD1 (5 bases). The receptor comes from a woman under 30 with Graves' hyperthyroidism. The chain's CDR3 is CASSLARGGTQYF. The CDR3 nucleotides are TGCGCCAGCAGCTTGGCTAGGGGTGGTACGCAGTATTTT.